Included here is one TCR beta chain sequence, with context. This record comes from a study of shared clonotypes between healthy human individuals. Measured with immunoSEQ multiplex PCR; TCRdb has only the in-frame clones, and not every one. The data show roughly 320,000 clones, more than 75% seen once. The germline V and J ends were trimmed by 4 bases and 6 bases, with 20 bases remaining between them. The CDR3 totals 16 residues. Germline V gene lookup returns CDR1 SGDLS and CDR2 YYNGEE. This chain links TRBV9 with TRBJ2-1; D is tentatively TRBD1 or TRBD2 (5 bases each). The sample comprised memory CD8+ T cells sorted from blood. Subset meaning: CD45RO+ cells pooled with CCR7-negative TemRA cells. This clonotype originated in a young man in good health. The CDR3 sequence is CASSPWSGTSPNEQFF. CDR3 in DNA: TGTGCCAGCAGCCCTTGGTCGGGGACCTCCCCCAATGAGCAGTTCTTC.